This T cell receptor beta chain was obtained from a study of blood T cell repertoires in COVID-19. Whole-study context: The origin of the acute and convalescent COVID-19 samples was the United States, Italy and Spain. In each case, the material was cDNA or gDNA derived from T cells, B-cell-depleted T cells, or PBMCs.

There are 16 residues in the CDR3. The germline CDR1 and CDR2 sequences are SGHAT and FQDESV (reference sequence). V gave up 3 bases and J gave up 5 bases; unmatched junction bases: 12. The assay was immunoSEQ multiplex PCR, and TCRdb's table has in-frame clones only and misses some. This table has approximately 150,000 clones, roughly 86% appearing once. V usage is TRBV11-1 and J usage is TRBJ1-1; TRBD1 agrees at 7 bases. Sequencing was performed on peripheral blood. This sequence originates from a human donor with acute or convalescent COVID-19. The donor label of this sample is uncertain. As DNA, the CDR3 is TGTGCCAGCAGCTTCGCCACCTCAGTGACAGGGACTGAAGCTTTCTTT. Translated: CASSFATSVTGTEAFF.